This is a list of T cell receptor beta chains from one sample in a study of shared clonotypes between healthy human individuals. TCRdb's table, derived via immunoSEQ multiplex PCR, lists solely in-frame clones and lacks some. This table holds 550,000 to 700,000 clones, 60% to 75% found once. Sequencing was carried out using memory CD4+ T cells sorted from blood. These TCRs come from a woman in her twenties or thirties in good health. Both conserved end residues are part of each CDR3. The size field is filled for only some rows; it gives once, few, many or a size class.

abundance,v_gene,j_gene,CDR3aa
.,TRBV18,TRBJ2-7,CASGLAYEQYF
.,TRBV14,TRBJ2-4,CASSPLSGRAVTKNIQYF
.,TRBV6-6,TRBJ2-7,CASSYSIGYEQYF
.,TRBV7-8,TRBJ1-5,CASSLRGRSYSNQPQHF
.,TRBV4-2,TRBJ2-1,CASSQEWVAGGSWNEQFF
.,TRBV29-1,TRBJ1-2,CSVAGHSANYGYTF
.,TRBV28,TRBJ2-1,CASSLGIPRADNGNEQFF
.,TRBV6-1,TRBJ2-3,CASSEVLAGFPSTDTQYF
.,TRBV5-1,TRBJ1-1,CASSLGVVGGAEAFF
.,TRBV7-6,TRBJ2-7,CASSSTGTYEQYF
.,TRBV6-1,TRBJ1-5,CASSTTGSNQPQHF
.,TRBV4-2,TRBJ2-1,CASSSTGYNEQFF
.,TRBV4-1,TRBJ1-1,CASSQARGAAEAFF
few,TRBV28,TRBJ1-1,CASSFVRGPEAFF
few,TRBV7-2,TRBJ2-3,CASSPSVPTSVGTDTQYF
few,TRBV6-5,TRBJ2-7,CASSYSHRAHEQYF
.,TRBV19,TRBJ1-1,CASRPRTGKNTEAFF
.,TRBV19,TRBJ2-3,CASSPPDFYTQYF
few,TRBV2,TRBJ2-7,CASGATGPKGGASYEQYF
.,TRBV29-1,TRBJ2-3,CSVLTASGRSDTQYF
.,TRBV9,TRBJ2-2,CASSDQTGVTGELFF
few,TRBV27,TRBJ1-2,CASSLRANYGYTF
.,TRBV18,TRBJ1-2,CASSPLSGYQQTF
.,TRBV5-2,TRBJ2-6,CASKIYSTQSRANVLTF
few,TRBV14,TRBJ2-7,CASSQYLGIENEQYF
once,TRBV7-2,TRBJ2-3,CASNRAGGDTQYF
few,TRBV5-1,TRBJ2-7,CASSLDDRAVYEQYF
.,TRBV25-1,TRBJ2-7,CASSDDRKALDEQYF
few,TRBV19,TRBJ2-3,CASMLAGADTQYF
.,TRBV5-8,TRBJ2-7,CASSLNRGSYEQYF
.,TRBV28,TRBJ1-5,CASSFEEWSNQPQHF
once,TRBV6-1,TRBJ2-7,CASSDRTRGFEQYF
.,TRBV11-2,TRBJ1-1,CASSLEVEAFF
once,TRBV10-1,TRBJ1-5,CASSVGSNQPQHF
.,TRBV18,TRBJ1-2,CASSYGTGGDGYTF
.,TRBV29-1,TRBJ2-1,CSVVVLWDYNEQFF
.,TRBV15,TRBJ2-7,CATSTSGRVLGEQYF
few,TRBV14,TRBJ2-7,CASSQGLGSSYEQYF
.,TRBV28,TRBJ2-7,CASSLPGQGSYEQYF
.,TRBV6-1,TRBJ1-5,CASSLDTSQPQHF
.,TRBV27,TRBJ2-3,CASSSAISSQYF
.,TRBV27,TRBJ1-1,CASRHRGQGTLNTEAFF
.,TRBV19,TRBJ2-1,CASRLAENSYNEQFF
.,TRBV7-9,TRBJ1-5,CASSLDGTLSNQPQHF
.,TRBV7-8,TRBJ2-1,CASSPGVVSSYNEQFF
.,TRBV28,TRBJ1-2,CASGKVGYGYTF
.,TRBV18,TRBJ1-2,CASSPGQNYGYTF
.,TRBV7-8,TRBJ2-1,CASSGAGTGRINEQFF